A single sample is the source of the 3 T cell receptor beta chains below, sequenced in a study of T cell clonotyping in hematopoietic cell transplantation. The time point is: recipient sample about 28 days before transplant, after cytoreduction. The method was immunoSEQ multiplex PCR; TCRdb's version includes in-frame clones alone and lacks a portion of them. The table shows approximately 26,000 clones, with 85% to 95% occurring only once. The sequencing used peripheral blood mononuclear cells, collected before stem cell transplant. The source of these receptors is a man aged 45-65 years with acute myeloid leukemia. Some clones in this sample may be carry-over from other donors' samples.

The rearrangement uses TRBV19 and TRBJ1-2; 11 positions agree with TRBD1. The CDR3 contains 16 residues. After removal of 6 bases from V and 8 bases from J, the junction contained 14 bases not matched to a gene. The germline V gene has CDR1 LNHDA and CDR2 SQIVND (reference sequence). CDR3 residues: CASRRHRDRGAKGYTF. The CDR3 nucleotides read TGTGCCAGTAGACGTCATAGGGACAGGGGGGCGAAAGGCTACACCTTC.

The rearrangement uses TRBV7-2 and TRBJ2-7, with 10 nucleotides matching TRBD2. The CDR3 loop spans 17 amino acids. Trimming cost V 1 base and J 1 base; bases outside gene matches: 7. Germline CDR1 is SGHTA and CDR2 is FQGNSA. The CDR3 sequence is CASSLVARTSGSYEQYF. CDR3 DNA: TGTGCCAGCAGCTTAGTCGCCCGGACTAGCGGTTCCTACGAGCAGTACTTC.

This chain connects TRBV5-1 to TRBJ2-5, with D possibly TRBD2 on 5 matching bases. Trimming removed 0 bases from V and 5 bases from J, with 14 bases in between. CDR3 length: 15 amino acids. Germline values: CDR1 SGHRS, CDR2 YFSETQ. The CDR3, as DNA: TGCGCCAGCAGCTTGGGTGTTTCTAGCAGGGAGACCCAGTACTTC. Translated, it gives CASSLGVSSRETQYF.